In its sample, the clone carrying this TCR beta chain was seen a few times. Its antigen remains unknown. One junction end disagrees with the germline gene, perhaps due to a read error. This sample is drawn from a study of shared clonotypes between healthy human individuals. Donors had no recently reported acute infections or vaccinations and were HIV-negative. Memory CD4+ cells were the fraction left after CD45RA+ naive selection. About 200 ng DNA, about 30,000 T cell genomes, went into each sorted-subset replicate PCR. The method was immunoSEQ multiplex PCR; TCRdb's version includes in-frame clones alone and lacks a portion of them. The sample has 2 million to 2.5 million clones; approximately 93% are singletons. Study-level findings and limits: Among the subsets, naive ones generally showed larger estimated richness than memory ones.

The source material was naive CD4+ T cells from PBMCs. The sample's subset: CD45RA+ positively selected. The sequence came from a man between 18 and 35 years old in good health. Some clones in this sample may be carry-over from other donors' samples.

The CDR3 sequence: CASSLGPENQPQHF. The DNA of the CDR3 is TGTGCCAGCAGTTTGGGCCCTGAGAATCAGCCCCAGCATTTT. The rearrangement uses TRBV5-5 and TRBJ1-5, with D hard to call. Germline values: CDR1 SGHKS, CDR2 YYEKEE (reference sequence). The CDR3 has 14 residues.